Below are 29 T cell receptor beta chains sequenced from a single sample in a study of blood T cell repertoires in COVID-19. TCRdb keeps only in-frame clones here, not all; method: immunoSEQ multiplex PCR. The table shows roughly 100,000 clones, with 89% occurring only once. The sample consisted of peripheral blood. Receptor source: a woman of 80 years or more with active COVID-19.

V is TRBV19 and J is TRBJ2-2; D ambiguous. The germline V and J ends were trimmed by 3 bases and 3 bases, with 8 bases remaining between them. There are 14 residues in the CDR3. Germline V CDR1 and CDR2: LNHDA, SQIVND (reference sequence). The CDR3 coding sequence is TGTGCCAGTAGTATCTACAGCCACACCGGGGAGCTGTTTTTT. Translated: CASSIYSHTGELFF.

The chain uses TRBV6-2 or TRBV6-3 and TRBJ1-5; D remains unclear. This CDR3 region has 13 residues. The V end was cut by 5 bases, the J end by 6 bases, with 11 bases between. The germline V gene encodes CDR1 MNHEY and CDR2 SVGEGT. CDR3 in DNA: TGTGCCAGCAGTCGACCGACTGGTCAGCCCCAGCATTTT. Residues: CASSRPTGQPQHF.

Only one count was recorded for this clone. In DNA, the CDR3 is TGCGCCAGCAGCTTGGAGGCAGGCCGGGAGACCCAGTACTTC. As protein: CASSLEAGRETQYF. V is TRBV5-1 and J is TRBJ2-5; D ambiguous. This CDR3 region has 14 residues. V was trimmed by 0 bases and J by 5 bases, leaving 11 bases between them. The germline V gene has CDR1 SGHRS and CDR2 YFSETQ.

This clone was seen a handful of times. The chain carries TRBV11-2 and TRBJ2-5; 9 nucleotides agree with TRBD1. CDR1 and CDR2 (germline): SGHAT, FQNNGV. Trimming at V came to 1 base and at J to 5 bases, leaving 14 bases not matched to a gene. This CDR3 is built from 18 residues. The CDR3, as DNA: TGTGCCAGCAGCTTAGGAAAACCCGGGACAGGGCTGTGGGAGACCCAGTACTTC. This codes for CASSLGKPGTGLWETQYF.

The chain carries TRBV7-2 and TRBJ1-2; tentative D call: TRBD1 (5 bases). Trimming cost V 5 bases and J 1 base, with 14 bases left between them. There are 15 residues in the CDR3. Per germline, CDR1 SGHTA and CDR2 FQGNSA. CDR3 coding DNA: TGTGCCAGCAGCCAAGACAGTTCACTTAACTATGGCTACACCTTC. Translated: CASSQDSSLNYGYTF.

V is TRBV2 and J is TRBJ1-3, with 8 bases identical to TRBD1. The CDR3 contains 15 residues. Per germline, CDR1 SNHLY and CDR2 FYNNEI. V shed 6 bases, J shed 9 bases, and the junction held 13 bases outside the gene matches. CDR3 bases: TGTGCCAGCAGCGCAGGGGGCGCATACTGGAGCACCATATATTTT. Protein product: CASSAGGAYWSTIYF.

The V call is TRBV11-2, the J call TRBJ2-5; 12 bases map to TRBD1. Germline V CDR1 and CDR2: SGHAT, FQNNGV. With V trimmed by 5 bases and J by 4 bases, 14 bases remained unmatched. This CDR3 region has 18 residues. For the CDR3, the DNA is TGTGCCAGCAGCAGACTCCCGGGACAGGGGGCCCAAAGAGAGACCCAGTACTTC. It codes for CASSRLPGQGAQRETQYF.

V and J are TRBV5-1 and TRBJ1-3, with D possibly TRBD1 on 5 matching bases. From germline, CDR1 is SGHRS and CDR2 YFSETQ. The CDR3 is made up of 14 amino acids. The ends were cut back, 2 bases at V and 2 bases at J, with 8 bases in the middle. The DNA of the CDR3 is TGCGCCAGCAGCTTTTTAGGGGCTGGAAACACCATATATTTT. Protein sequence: CASSFLGAGNTIYF.

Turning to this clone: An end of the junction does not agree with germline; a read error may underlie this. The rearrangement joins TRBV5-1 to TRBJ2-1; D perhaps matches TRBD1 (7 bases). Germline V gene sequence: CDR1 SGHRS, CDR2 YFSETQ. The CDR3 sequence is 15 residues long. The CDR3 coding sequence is TGCGCCAGCAGCAGCACAGGGGACTCCCACAATGAGCAGTTCTTC. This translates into CASSSTGDSHNEQFF.

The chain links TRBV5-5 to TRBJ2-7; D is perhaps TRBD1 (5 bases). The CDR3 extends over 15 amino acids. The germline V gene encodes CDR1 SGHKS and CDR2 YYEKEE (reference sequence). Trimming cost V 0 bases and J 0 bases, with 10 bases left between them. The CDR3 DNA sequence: TGTGCCAGCAGCTTGGGCCGACAGACCTCCTACGAGCAGTACTTC. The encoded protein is CASSLGRQTSYEQYF.

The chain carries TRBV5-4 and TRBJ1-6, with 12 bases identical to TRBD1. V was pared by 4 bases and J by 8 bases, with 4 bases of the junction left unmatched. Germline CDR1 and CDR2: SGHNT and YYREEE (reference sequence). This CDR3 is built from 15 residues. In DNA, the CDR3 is TGTGCCAGCAGCAGGGACAGGGGGCTAGATTCACCCCTCCACTTT. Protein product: CASSRDRGLDSPLHF.

CDR3 DNA: TGTGCCATCAGTGAGTCGAGGCCCCCGGGAGAGACCCAGTACTTC. Protein sequence: CAISESRPPGETQYF. V is TRBV10-3 and J is TRBJ2-5; D is unresolved. Trimming pared 0 bases from V and 4 bases from J, leaving 12 bases between. In germline, CDR1 is ENHRY, CDR2 SYGVKD. The CDR3 contains 15 residues.

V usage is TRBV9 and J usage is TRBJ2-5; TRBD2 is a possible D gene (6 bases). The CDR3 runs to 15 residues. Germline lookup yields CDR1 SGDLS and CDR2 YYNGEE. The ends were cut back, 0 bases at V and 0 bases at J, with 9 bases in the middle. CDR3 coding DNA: TGTGCCAGCAGCGTAGGGGCGGGAAACCAAGAGACCCAGTACTTC. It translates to CASSVGAGNQETQYF.

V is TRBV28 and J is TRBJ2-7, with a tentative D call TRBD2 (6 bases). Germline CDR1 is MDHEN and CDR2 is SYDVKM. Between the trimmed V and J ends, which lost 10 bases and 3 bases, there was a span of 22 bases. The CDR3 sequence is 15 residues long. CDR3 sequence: CATHGGTNSLYEQYF. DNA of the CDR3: TGTGCCACCCATGGAGGGACCAACTCCCTCTACGAGCAGTACTTC.

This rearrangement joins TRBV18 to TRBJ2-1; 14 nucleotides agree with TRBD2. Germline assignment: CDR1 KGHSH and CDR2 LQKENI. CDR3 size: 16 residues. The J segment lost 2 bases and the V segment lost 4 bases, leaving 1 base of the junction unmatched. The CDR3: CASSRGLAGAYNEQFF. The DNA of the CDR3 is TGTGCCAGCTCACGGGGACTAGCGGGGGCCTACAATGAGCAGTTCTTC. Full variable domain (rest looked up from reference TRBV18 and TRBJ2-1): NAGVMQNPRHLVRRRGQEARLRCSPMKGHSHVYWYRQLPEEGLKFMVYLQKENIIDESGMPKERFSAEFPKEGPSILRIQQVVRGDSAAYFCASSRGLAGAYNEQFFGPGTRLTVL.

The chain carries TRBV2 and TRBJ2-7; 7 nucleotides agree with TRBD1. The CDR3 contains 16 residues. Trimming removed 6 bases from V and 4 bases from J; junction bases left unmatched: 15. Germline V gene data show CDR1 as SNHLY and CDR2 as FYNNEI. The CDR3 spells CASSGIQGRSLYEQYF. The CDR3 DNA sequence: TGTGCCAGCAGCGGTATACAGGGGCGAAGTTTATACGAGCAGTACTTC.

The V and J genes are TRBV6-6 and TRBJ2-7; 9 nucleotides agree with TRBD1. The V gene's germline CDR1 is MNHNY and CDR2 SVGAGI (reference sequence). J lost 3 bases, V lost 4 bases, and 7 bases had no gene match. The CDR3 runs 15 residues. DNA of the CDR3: TGTGCCAGCAGTTCACCGGGACAGGGACACTACGAGCAGTACTTC. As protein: CASSSPGQGHYEQYF.

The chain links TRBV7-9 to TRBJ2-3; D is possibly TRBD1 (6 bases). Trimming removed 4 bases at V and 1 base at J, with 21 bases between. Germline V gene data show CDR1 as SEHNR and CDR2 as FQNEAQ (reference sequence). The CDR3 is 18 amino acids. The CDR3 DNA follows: TGTGCCAGCAGCTCCCTATTACAGGGACAACTCGGCACAGATACGCAGTATTTT. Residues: CASSSLLQGQLGTDTQYF.

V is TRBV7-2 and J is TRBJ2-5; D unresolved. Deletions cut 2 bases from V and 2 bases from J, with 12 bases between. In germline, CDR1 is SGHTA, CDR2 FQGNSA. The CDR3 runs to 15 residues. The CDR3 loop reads CASSLTLLRQETQYF. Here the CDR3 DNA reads TGTGCCAGCAGCTTAACTCTCCTGCGGCAAGAGACCCAGTACTTC.

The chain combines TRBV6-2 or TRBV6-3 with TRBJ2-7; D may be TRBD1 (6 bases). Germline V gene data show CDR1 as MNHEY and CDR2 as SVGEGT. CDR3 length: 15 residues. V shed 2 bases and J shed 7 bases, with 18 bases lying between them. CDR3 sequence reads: CASSYGQPRLGEQYF. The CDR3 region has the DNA TGTGCCAGCAGTTACGGACAGCCTCGTTTAGGGGAGCAGTACTTC.

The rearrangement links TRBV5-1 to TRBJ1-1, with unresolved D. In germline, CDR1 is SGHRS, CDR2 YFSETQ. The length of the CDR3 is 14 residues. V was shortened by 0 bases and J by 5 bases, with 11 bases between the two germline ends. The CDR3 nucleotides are TGCGCCAGCAGCTTGGCTCTAGATCGGACTGAAGCTTTCTTT. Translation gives CASSLALDRTEAFF. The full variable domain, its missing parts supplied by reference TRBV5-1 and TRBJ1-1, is KAGVTQTPRYLIKTRGQQVTLSCSPISGHRSVSWYQQTPGQGLQFLFEYFSETQRNKGNFPGRFSGRQFSNSRSEMNVSTLELGDSALYLCASSLALDRTEAFFGQGTRLTVV.

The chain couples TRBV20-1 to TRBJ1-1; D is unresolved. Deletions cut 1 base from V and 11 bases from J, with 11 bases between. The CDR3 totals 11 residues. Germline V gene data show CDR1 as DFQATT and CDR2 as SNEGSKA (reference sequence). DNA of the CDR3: TGCAGTGCTAGAGGAAAGGGAGCGGCTTTCTTT. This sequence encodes CSARGKGAAFF.

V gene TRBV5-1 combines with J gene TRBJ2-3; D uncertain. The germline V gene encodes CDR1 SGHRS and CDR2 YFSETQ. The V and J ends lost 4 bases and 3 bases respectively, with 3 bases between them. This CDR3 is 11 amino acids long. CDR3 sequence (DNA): TGCGCCAGCAGCGAGACAGATACGCAGTATTTT. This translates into CASSETDTQYF.

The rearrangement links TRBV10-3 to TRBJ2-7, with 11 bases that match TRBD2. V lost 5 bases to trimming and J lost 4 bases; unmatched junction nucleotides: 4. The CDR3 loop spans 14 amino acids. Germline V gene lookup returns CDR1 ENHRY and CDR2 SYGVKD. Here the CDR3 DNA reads TGTGCCATCAGTACACTAGCGGGAGAATACGAGCAGTACTTC. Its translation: CAISTLAGEYEQYF.

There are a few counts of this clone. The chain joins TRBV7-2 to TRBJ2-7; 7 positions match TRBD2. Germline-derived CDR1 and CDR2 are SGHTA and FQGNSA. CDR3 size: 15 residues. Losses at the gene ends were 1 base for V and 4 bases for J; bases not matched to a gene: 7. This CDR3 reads CASSLVLADYYEQYF. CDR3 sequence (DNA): TGTGCCAGCAGCTTAGTCCTAGCGGATTATTACGAGCAGTACTTC.

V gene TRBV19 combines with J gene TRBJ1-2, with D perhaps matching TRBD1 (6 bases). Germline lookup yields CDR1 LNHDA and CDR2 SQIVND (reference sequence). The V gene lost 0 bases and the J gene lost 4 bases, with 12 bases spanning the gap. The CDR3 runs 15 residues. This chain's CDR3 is CASSIDRGQIYGYTF. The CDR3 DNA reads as TGTGCCAGTAGTATAGACCGAGGACAGATCTATGGCTACACCTTC.

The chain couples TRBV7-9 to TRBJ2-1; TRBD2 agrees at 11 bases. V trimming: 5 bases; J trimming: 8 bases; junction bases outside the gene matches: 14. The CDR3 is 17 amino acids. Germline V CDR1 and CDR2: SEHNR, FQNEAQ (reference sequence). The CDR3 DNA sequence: TGTGCCAGCAGCCTAGGCGGGTCGGGACTAGCGGTGTATGAGCAGTTCTTC. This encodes CASSLGGSGLAVYEQFF.

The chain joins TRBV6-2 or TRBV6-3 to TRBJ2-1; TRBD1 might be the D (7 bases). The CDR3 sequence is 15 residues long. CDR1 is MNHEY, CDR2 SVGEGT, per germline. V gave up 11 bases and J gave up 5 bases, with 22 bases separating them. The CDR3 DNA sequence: TGTGCCGGCACCCCCCGGGGGACAGTAAACAATGAGCAGTTCTTC. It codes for CAGTPRGTVNNEQFF.

The DNA of the CDR3 is TGTGCCAGCAGTGAAGGTTGGGCAAGAGATACGCAGTATTTT. Its protein product is CASSEGWARDTQYF. V and J are TRBV6-1 and TRBJ2-3; D remains unclear. There are 14 residues in the CDR3. V lost 1 base and J 5 bases, leaving 10 bases between the germline ends. Germline V CDR1 and CDR2: MNHNS, SASEGT.